The following is a T cell receptor (beta chain) sequence with its context. V lost 9 bases, J lost 0 bases, and 6 bases stayed unmatched. The CDR3 loop spans 14 amino acids. CDR1 LNHDA and CDR2 SQIVND come from the germline V gene (reference sequence). This entry comes from a study of blood T cell repertoires in COVID-19. Study in general: From the United States, Italy and Spain came samples of acute and convalescent COVID-19.

Under the authors' procedure: Reference gene primer amplification gave estimated nucleated cell counts. The repertoire was sequenced with immunoSEQ multiplex PCR; TCRdb's copy has only in-frame clones and lacks some. That table supplies the V and J calls and clone size; D and trimming were determined from the DNA. The profile covers more than 300,000 clones, with 88% appearing a single time and approximately 1.6% taken by the ten largest. The sequence came from a woman in her twenties or thirties with COVID-19, enrolled during active disease. The sequenced sample consisted of peripheral blood. The V and J genes are TRBV19 and TRBJ2-3; 7 nucleotides line up with TRBD1. The CDR3 reads CASYRDSSTDTQYF. CDR3 sequence (DNA): TGTGCCAGCTACAGGGACAGTAGCACAGATACGCAGTATTTT.